This T cell receptor (beta chain) was identified in a study of vaccination effects on CD4 cells after COVID-19. Researchers isolated CD4+ T cells once around 11 days of culture had elapsed. Each person got two doses of an mRNA SARS-CoV-2 vaccine, BNT162b2 or mRNA-1273. Sequenced by immunoSEQ multiplex PCR; TCRdb stores in-frame clones only, minus some. The profile shows about 66,000 clones, 74% of them singletons. A remark on this clone: Antigen specificity is unknown.

Germline CDR1 is MNHEY and CDR2 is SVGAGI. CDR3 length: 15 residues. V dropped 6 bases and J dropped 0 bases, with 13 bases sitting between them. Findings and limits, study-wide: Healthy vaccine recipients' vaccine-induced clones were almost all SARS-CoV-2 mono-reactive.

This material consisted of CD4+ T cells from PBMCs cultured without peptide, taken after COVID-19 vaccination. The chain is built from TRBV6-5 and TRBJ2-3; D unresolved. The TCR was taken from a human donor who received a COVID-19 vaccine. In DNA, the CDR3 is TGTGCCAGCAGCAACAGCGTACGTAGCACAGATACGCAGTATTTT. Translating it yields CASSNSVRSTDTQYF.